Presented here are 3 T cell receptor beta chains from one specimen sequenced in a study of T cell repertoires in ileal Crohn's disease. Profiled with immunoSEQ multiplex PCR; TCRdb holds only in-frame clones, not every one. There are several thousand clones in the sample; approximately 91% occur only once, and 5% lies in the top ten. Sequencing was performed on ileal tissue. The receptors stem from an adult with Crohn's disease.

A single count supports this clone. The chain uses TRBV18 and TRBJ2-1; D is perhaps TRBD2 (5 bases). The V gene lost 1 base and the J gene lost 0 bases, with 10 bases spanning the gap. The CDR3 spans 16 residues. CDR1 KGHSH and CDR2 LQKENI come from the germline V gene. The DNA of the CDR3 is TGTGCCAGCTCACCACAGGAGCGGAGCTCCTACAATGAGCAGTTCTTC. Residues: CASSPQERSSYNEQFF.

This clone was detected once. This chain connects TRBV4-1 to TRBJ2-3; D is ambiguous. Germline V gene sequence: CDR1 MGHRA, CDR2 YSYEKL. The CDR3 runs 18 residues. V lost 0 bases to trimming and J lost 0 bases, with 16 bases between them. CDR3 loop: CASSQDKSGEGSTDTQYF. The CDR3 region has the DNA TGCGCCAGCAGCCAAGACAAGAGTGGGGAAGGGAGCACAGATACGCAGTATTTT.

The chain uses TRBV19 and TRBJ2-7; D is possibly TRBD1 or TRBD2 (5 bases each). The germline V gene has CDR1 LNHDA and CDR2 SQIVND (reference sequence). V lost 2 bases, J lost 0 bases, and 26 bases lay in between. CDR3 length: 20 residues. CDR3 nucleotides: TGTGCCAGTAGTATAAGGGGACGCGGGTCGGCAGTCTCCTCCTCCTACGAGCAGTACTTC. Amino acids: CASSIRGRGSAVSSSYEQYF.